This T cell receptor (beta chain) was observed in a study of vaccination effects on CD4 cells after COVID-19. This CDR3 region has 16 residues. Germline V gene lookup returns CDR1 SGHRS and CDR2 YFSETQ. V gave up 4 bases and J gave up 3 bases; unmatched junction bases: 7. Only in-frame clones appear in the TCRdb table, and some are missing; sequencing was by immunoSEQ multiplex PCR. The table has 20,000 to 30,000 clones, roughly 77% seen once. ViraFEST assay sequencing came after antigen-specific CD4+ T cells were expanded with viral peptide pools. Investigators separated out CD4+ T cells once approximately 11 days of culture had passed. The person acquired a PCR-confirmed SARS-CoV-2 infection between March and December 2020. In regard to this clone: No antigen is known for it.

The TCR was taken from a human donor who had a prior SARS-CoV-2 infection. The specimen was CD4+ T cells from PBMCs cultured with HCoV-NL63 spike peptides, collected before COVID-19 vaccination. The rearrangement uses TRBV5-1 and TRBJ2-3; 11 nucleotides agree with TRBD2. The CDR3 is CASSPGLAVLTDTQYF. The CDR3 region has the DNA TGCGCCAGCAGCCCGGGACTAGCGGTCTTAACAGATACGCAGTATTTT.